These T cell receptor beta chains were read from a single sample in a study of blood T cell repertoires in COVID-19. The repertoire was sequenced with immunoSEQ multiplex PCR; TCRdb's copy has only in-frame clones and lacks some. In the table there are around 78,000 clones, roughly 82% of which are singletons. What was sequenced was peripheral blood. Every receptor here comes from a human donor in a cohort sampled during active COVID-19. Each CDR3 is given without its conserved first and last residue. Fields, in order: V gene, J gene, CDR3 protein.

V gene: TRBV18
J gene: TRBJ2-5
CDR3 protein: ASSQTGQGRLAGPQETQY

V gene: TRBV18
J gene: TRBJ1-5
CDR3 protein: ASSRTVNSNQPQH

V gene: TRBV7-2
J gene: TRBJ2-7
CDR3 protein: ASSSGQGLSYEQY

V gene: TRBV7-8
J gene: TRBJ1-2
CDR3 protein: ASSLRGGPGRYT

V gene: TRBV7-2
J gene: TRBJ2-2
CDR3 protein: ASSFIGQEHTGELF

V gene: TRBV4-1
J gene: TRBJ1-2
CDR3 protein: ASSRDRAQGYT

V gene: TRBV7-2
J gene: TRBJ1-2
CDR3 protein: ASSWDRGAIGYT

V gene: TRBV10-2
J gene: TRBJ1-1
CDR3 protein: ASSDRGRTSQRTEAF

V gene: TRBV19
J gene: TRBJ2-7
CDR3 protein: ASSPGLAVVEQY

V gene: TRBV5-1
J gene: TRBJ1-2
CDR3 protein: ASSADGSSGLGGYT

V gene: TRBV29-1
J gene: TRBJ1-2
CDR3 protein: SVTQGNYGYT

V gene: TRBV5-8
J gene: TRBJ1-1
CDR3 protein: ASSLGSAGVFNTEAF

V gene: TRBV27
J gene: TRBJ2-3
CDR3 protein: ASSPLGQSTDTQY

V gene: TRBV9
J gene: TRBJ2-2
CDR3 protein: ASSVDGAEPGELF

V gene: TRBV10-3
J gene: TRBJ1-4
CDR3 protein: ATRAQRENEKLF

V gene: TRBV24-1
J gene: TRBJ2-3
CDR3 protein: ATSDPSSTDTQY

V gene: TRBV9
J gene: TRBJ1-2
CDR3 protein: ASSSGGADGYT

V gene: TRBV2
J gene: TRBJ2-4
CDR3 protein: ASSELQGANIQY

V gene: TRBV4-1
J gene: TRBJ2-7
CDR3 protein: ASSTSYELPLLYEQY

V gene: TRBV7-9
J gene: TRBJ2-7
CDR3 protein: ASTRYRQGSLFYEQY

V gene: TRBV11-2
J gene: TRBJ2-1
CDR3 protein: ASSLYGGGQVDEQF

V gene: TRBV5-6
J gene: TRBJ1-6
CDR3 protein: ASSLTRRDSPLH

V gene: TRBV18
J gene: TRBJ1-1
CDR3 protein: ASSPTDMNTEAF

V gene: TRBV3-1/TRBV3-2
J gene: TRBJ2-7
CDR3 protein: ASSRHGTGGVYEQY

V gene: TRBV6-1
J gene: TRBJ1-1
CDR3 protein: ASSEREGAEGTEAF

V gene: TRBV3-1/TRBV3-2
J gene: TRBJ2-7
CDR3 protein: ASSQAPGQGNYEQY

V gene: TRBV27
J gene: TRBJ1-6
CDR3 protein: ASHPGTLVGSPLH

V gene: TRBV7-2
J gene: TRBJ1-1
CDR3 protein: ASSQDRGAEAF

V gene: TRBV7-8
J gene: TRBJ2-7
CDR3 protein: ASSSRQKDLYEQY

V gene: TRBV7-8
J gene: TRBJ2-7
CDR3 protein: ASSPAGTGLYEQY

V gene: TRBV27
J gene: TRBJ2-7
CDR3 protein: ASKPNLHEQY

V gene: TRBV25-1
J gene: TRBJ1-1
CDR3 protein: ASSESAGAGTEAF

V gene: TRBV6-5
J gene: TRBJ2-7
CDR3 protein: ASSSPGVAEQY

V gene: TRBV5-6
J gene: TRBJ1-3
CDR3 protein: ASSLVATAGNTIY

V gene: TRBV5-1
J gene: TRBJ2-6
CDR3 protein: ASSPQGAGANVLT

V gene: TRBV10-3
J gene: TRBJ1-2
CDR3 protein: AISESGNYGYT

V gene: TRBV7-6
J gene: TRBJ1-2
CDR3 protein: ASSFSGFGGYT

V gene: TRBV9
J gene: TRBJ2-7
CDR3 protein: ASSGGQGRHEQY

V gene: TRBV5-7
J gene: TRBJ1-4
CDR3 protein: ASSCRRTTNEKLF

V gene: TRBV7-6
J gene: TRBJ2-5
CDR3 protein: ASSFVGQPRGTQY

V gene: TRBV4-3
J gene: TRBJ2-5
CDR3 protein: ASSLHRAEGQETQY

V gene: TRBV6-1
J gene: TRBJ1-5
CDR3 protein: ASSEQAVIDQPQH

V gene: TRBV6-2/TRBV6-3
J gene: TRBJ2-4
CDR3 protein: ASSFIAGTAKNIQY

V gene: TRBV19
J gene: TRBJ1-5
CDR3 protein: ATSGTGNQPQH

V gene: TRBV9
J gene: TRBJ1-6
CDR3 protein: ASGGQPDSPLH

V gene: TRBV6-2/TRBV6-3
J gene: TRBJ2-3
CDR3 protein: ASSPRAWESDTQY

V gene: TRBV2
J gene: TRBJ2-6
CDR3 protein: ASRRTGALSSGANVLT

V gene: TRBV5-1
J gene: TRBJ1-2
CDR3 protein: ASSLSSPAGYT

V gene: TRBV7-9
J gene: TRBJ1-2
CDR3 protein: ASSFRDNLFYGYT

V gene: TRBV30
J gene: TRBJ2-7
CDR3 protein: AWRIVGVSYEQY

V gene: TRBV19
J gene: TRBJ1-2
CDR3 protein: ASSTPRRGRDGYT

V gene: TRBV4-3
J gene: TRBJ1-1
CDR3 protein: ASSQDPTSPRDTEAF

V gene: TRBV27
J gene: TRBJ1-1
CDR3 protein: ASSLETTTEAF

V gene: TRBV3-1/TRBV3-2
J gene: TRBJ1-1
CDR3 protein: ASSRDPRTGDTEAF

V gene: TRBV2
J gene: TRBJ2-7
CDR3 protein: ASLAGHEQY

V gene: TRBV6-5
J gene: TRBJ1-5
CDR3 protein: ASCPGNYNQPQH